The clone carrying this T cell receptor (beta chain) was observed a handful of times. Its specificity is not known. The CDR3 totals 14 residues. With 1 base clipped from V and 6 bases from J, the junction kept 5 bases outside the gene matches. Germline values: CDR1 DFQATT, CDR2 SNEGSKA (reference sequence). The data stem from a study of T-cell memory formation after mild COVID-19. Turning to the study itself: There were largely donor-specific TCR clusters.

Findings of the study overall: Mostly located in CM and EM were contracting CD4+ clones, with contracting CD8+ clones located in EMRA. Some clones that responded turned up in pre-infection memory, which suggests that cross-reactive memory joined in. While clones contracting from day 15 to 85 were balanced between CD4 and CD8, later expanders leaned CD4+.

TCRdb ran MiXCR on the 5' RACE reads and lists one entry per CDR3 protein. In the table there are roughly 300,000 distinct CDR3 sequences, approximately 14% of which are singletons. This receptor was taken from a man younger than 35 who had mild COVID-19 (a few samples of this study predate the infection). Cell type and time point are not known. The source material was PBMCs or a T cell subset sorted from them (not recorded which). The chain recombines TRBV20-1 with TRBJ1-4; 7 bases align to TRBD1. For the CDR3, the DNA is TGCAGTGCTAGAGGTGGAGGGGGCCATGAAAAACTGTTTTTT. This translates into CSARGGGGHEKLFF.